This T cell receptor (beta chain) was sequenced for a study of blood T cell repertoires in COVID-19. Study as a whole: From the United States, Italy and Spain came samples of acute and convalescent COVID-19.

Germline V gene data show CDR1 as MNHEY and CDR2 as SVGEGT. This CDR3 contains 13 residues. Between the trimmed V and J ends, which lost 2 bases and 9 bases, there was a span of 14 bases. TCRdb keeps only in-frame clones here, not all; method: immunoSEQ multiplex PCR. The sample lists some 26,000 clones; approximately 90% were seen once. Sample: peripheral blood. The chain employs TRBV6-2 or TRBV6-3 and TRBJ2-7; D is undetermined. This receptor was taken from a human donor in a cohort sampled during active COVID-19. The CDR3 region is CASSYPALEVQYF. The DNA of the CDR3 is TGTGCCAGCAGTTACCCGGCTCTCGAGGTGCAGTACTTC.